These T cell receptor beta chains were read from a single sample in a study of tumor-infiltrating lymphocytes in primary liver carcinoma. TCRdb used MiXCR to reprocess the multiplex PCR reads, holding one entry per CDR3 protein. The table lists around 170,000 distinct CDR3 sequences, about 60% of them singletons. The sample comprised peripheral blood. The receptors come from a man aged 40-55 years with primary liver carcinoma and hepatitis B virus infection. Each CDR3 is given with its conserved first and last residue. D genes are given only for firm matches. Clone size, where shown, is once, few, many, or a class for clones that have expanded.

TGTGCCAGCAGTAGGGAGGGGGTTACGCAGTATTTT	CASSREGVTQYF	NA	TRBV13	TRBJ2-3	NA
TGTGCTAGTGGTTCCAGCTCGGGACAGGGGGCGGCAGATACGCAGTATTTT	CASGSSSGQGAADTQYF	NA	TRBV12-5	TRBJ2-3	TRBD1
TGTGCCAGCAGCTGGGGACTAGCGGGGAGAAACATTCAGTACTTC	CASSWGLAGRNIQYF	NA	TRBV12-3/TRBV12-4	TRBJ2-4	TRBD2
TGTGCCAGCAGCCAAGTCCTGAACACCGGGGAGCTGTTTTTT	CASSQVLNTGELFF	few	TRBV14	TRBJ2-2	NA
TGTGCCAGCAGCAGAAGTGGGAACAATGAGCAGTTCTTC	CASSRSGNNEQFF	many	TRBV11-1	TRBJ2-1	NA
TGTGCCAGCAGCCTTAGCGGCCCCCACGTGCGGTTCTTC	CASSLSGPHVRFF	NA	TRBV7-9	TRBJ2-1	NA
TGTACCAGCAAAAGGACCAGACGGACCCTCAGATCCTACGAGCAGTACTTC	CTSKRTRRTLRSYEQYF	NA	TRBV6-5	TRBJ2-7	NA
TGTACCAGCAGCTTGGCCGGGATGGGTGCCTACGAGCAGTACTTC	CTSSLAGMGAYEQYF	NA	TRBV11-2	TRBJ2-7	NA
TGTGCCTGCCTGGGACTCAGCAGCGCCCGGGAGCTGTTTTTC	CACLGLSSARELFF	NA	TRBV30	TRBJ2-2	NA
TGCGCCTCCGGGCGGGAGGACACCGGGGAGCTGTTTTTT	CASGREDTGELFF	NA	TRBV10-1	TRBJ2-2	TRBD2
TGTGCCAACACCACTTCGGCGGTAGCCAAAAACATTCAGTACTTC	CANTTSAVAKNIQYF	NA	TRBV11-2	TRBJ2-4	NA
TGTGCCAGCAGCCTGGGGACTCCTCTAGCCAAAAACATTCAGTACTTC	CASSLGTPLAKNIQYF	many	TRBV11-1	TRBJ2-4	NA
TGCGCCAGCAGTGAGTCCGGACAGGGATTCGGGGAGCTGTTTTTT	CASSESGQGFGELFF	NA	TRBV10-1	TRBJ2-2	TRBD1
TGTGCCAGAGGCCCAGCGGGGGACGGCGAGCAGTACTTC	CARGPAGDGEQYF	once	TRBV11-2	TRBJ2-7	TRBD2
TGTGCCAGCACCTTAGCGCGTCTTACCAATGAGCAGTTCTTC	CASTLARLTNEQFF	NA	TRBV7-8	TRBJ2-1	NA
TGCGCCAGCAGCCAAGATATGGGGAGCGCCTTGGAGACCCAGTACTTC	CASSQDMGSALETQYF	NA	TRBV4-1	TRBJ2-5	NA
TGTGCCAGCAGTGATATAGGGGCCCGAGAGACCCAGTACTTC	CASSDIGARETQYF	NA	TRBV28	TRBJ2-5	NA
TGTGCCAGCGGGGCGGGGAGGAACACTGAAGCTTTCTTT	CASGAGRNTEAFF	NA	TRBV7-8	TRBJ1-1	NA
TGTGCCAGCAGGGATTGGGACGAGCAGTGCTTC	CASRDWDEQCF	NA	TRBV6-2/TRBV6-3	TRBJ2-7	NA
TGTGCCAGCAGAGAACCGGGGGGCGGCGGGGAGCTGTTTTTT	CASREPGGGGELFF	few	TRBV6-5	TRBJ2-2	NA
TGTGCCAGTAGCTTGGGCGGGACCTCCCACAATGAGCAGTTCTTC	CASSLGGTSHNEQFF	once	TRBV11-3	TRBJ2-1	NA
TGTGCCAGCAGCGGGGACTACGCAGATACTCAGTATTTT	CASSGDYADTQYF	NA	TRBV28	TRBJ2-3	TRBD2
TGTGCCAGCAGTTACGGGAGTCACGGGACAGGGTCCTCCTACGAGCAGTACTTC	CASSYGSHGTGSSYEQYF	few	TRBV6-6	TRBJ2-7	TRBD1
TGTGCCAGCAGCTTGCCTAACCCACGCACAGATACGCAGTATTTT	CASSLPNPRTDTQYF	few	TRBV5-4	TRBJ2-3	NA
TGTGCCGGCAGCACGGCCGCGTTGGGGGACGAGCAGTACTTC	CAGSTAALGDEQYF	NA	TRBV11-2	TRBJ2-7	NA
TGTGCCGGCAGCCTGGGGTCAGGAGATGAAAAACTGTTTTTT	CAGSLGSGDEKLFF	once	TRBV11-2	TRBJ1-4	NA
TGTGCCTCCCTGGGACTGGAGAACACCGGGGAGCTGTTTTTT	CASLGLENTGELFF	NA	TRBV10-3	TRBJ2-2	NA
TGTACCAGGAGCTTGCAAGAGACCCAATACTTC	CTRSLQETQYF	NA	TRBV11-2	TRBJ2-5	NA
TGTGCCATCAGTGAGCCAAGGACTAGCGAGGATACGCAGTATTTT	CAISEPRTSEDTQYF	few	TRBV10-3	TRBJ2-3	TRBD2
TGTGCCAGCAGTCCGGGCGGGAAAGGGAATATTTACGAGCAGTACTTC	CASSPGGKGNIYEQYF	NA	TRBV6-5	TRBJ2-7	NA
TGCGCCAGCAGCCAAGAGTCAGCGAACACCGGGGAGCTGTTTTTT	CASSQESANTGELFF	NA	TRBV4-1	TRBJ2-2	NA
TGTACCAGCAGCCAAGCGGAGGGTCCCAGGGGCACTGAAGCTTTCTTT	CTSSQAEGPRGTEAFF	NA	TRBV4-2	TRBJ1-1	NA
TGTGCCAGCAGCTTGGGGGGGCGCGGGAATTCACCCCTCCACTTT	CASSLGGRGNSPLHF	many	TRBV11-2	TRBJ1-6	NA
TGTGTCAACAGCTTACCGGACGGGGATGAGCAGTTCTTC	CVNSLPDGDEQFF	NA	TRBV11-1	TRBJ2-1	NA
TGTGCCAGCGTCTACAGGAACACTGAAGCTTTCTTT	CASVYRNTEAFF	NA	TRBV6-1	TRBJ1-1	NA
TGTGTCAGCAGCCCAACTAGCGGGATCTTCTACGAGCAGTACTTC	CVSSPTSGIFYEQYF	NA	TRBV11-2	TRBJ2-7	TRBD2
TGTGCCAGCCAACAGGGATTCACCGGGGAGCTGTTTTTT	CASQQGFTGELFF	many	TRBV11-2	TRBJ2-2	NA
TGTGCCAGCAGCTTAGTACTGGGCTCCGACCAGTACTTC	CASSLVLGSDQYF	NA	TRBV11-1	TRBJ2-7	NA
TGCGCCAGCAGCCGACTCTCTGGACGGGAAAAACTGTTTTTT	CASSRLSGREKLFF	NA	TRBV5-1	TRBJ1-4	NA
TGTGCCAGTAGCTTAGCGGAGGGAATGCGGGCTTTCTTT	CASSLAEGMRAFF	NA	TRBV7-9	TRBJ1-1	NA